One and the same sample provided the 26 T cell receptor beta chains below, sequenced in a study of cytomegalovirus exposure and HLA in healthy donors. Measured with immunoSEQ multiplex PCR; TCRdb has only the in-frame clones, and not every one. Of more than 85,000 clones listed, about 85% are singletons. Material: PBMCs. The receptor set was obtained from a woman between 18 and 30 years old in good health and CMV-seropositive.

The CDR3: CASSLVPGVHNEQFF. The CDR3 nucleotides read TGTGCCAGCAGCTTAGTACCAGGGGTCCACAATGAGCAGTTCTTC. The chain has TRBV7-9 and TRBJ2-1; the D gene is possibly TRBD1 (6 bases). CDR3 length equals 15 residues. Germline CDR1 is SEHNR and CDR2 is FQNEAQ (reference sequence). V was shortened by 1 base and J by 5 bases, with 12 bases between the two germline ends.

This clone was seen only a few times. The V and J genes are TRBV5-6 and TRBJ2-3, with D hard to call. Trimming took 0 bases from V and 6 from J, leaving 11 bases between them. Germline CDR1 is SGHDT and CDR2 is YYEEEE. CDR3 length: 14 amino acids. The CDR3 spells CASSLGSNGDTQYF. The CDR3 bases are TGTGCCAGCAGCTTGGGTTCGAACGGGGATACGCAGTATTTT.

This clone was seen only a few times. The chain links TRBV5-1 to TRBJ2-2; TRBD2 agrees at 8 bases. The CDR3 has 16 amino acids. V gave up 4 bases and J gave up 5 bases; unmatched junction bases: 10. CDR1 is SGHRS, CDR2 YFSETQ, per germline. The chain's CDR3 is CASSGLAGIDTGELFF. In DNA form, the CDR3 reads TGCGCCAGCAGCGGATTAGCGGGAATTGATACCGGGGAGCTGTTTTTT.

The chain uses TRBV13 and TRBJ2-7, with D possibly being TRBD2 (6 bases). The V gene lost 0 bases and the J gene lost 5 bases, with 17 bases spanning the gap. The CDR3 is made up of 16 amino acids. The germline gives CDR1 PRHDT, CDR2 FYEKMQ (reference sequence). The CDR3 nucleotides are TGTGCCAGCAGCTTAGGCCCCTTAGAAGGCGGGGACGAGCAGTACTTC. This sequence encodes CASSLGPLEGGDEQYF. Variable domain in full (rest from reference TRBV13 and TRBJ2-7): AAGVIQSPRHLIKEKRETATLKCYPIPRHDTVYWYQQGPGQDPQFLISFYEKMQSDKGSIPDRFSAQQFSDYHSELNMSSLELGDSALYFCASSLGPLEGGDEQYFGPGTRLTVT.

V usage is TRBV15 and J usage is TRBJ1-2; TRBD1 matches at 11 bases. V dropped 3 bases and J dropped 4; count of bases not matched to a gene: 4. Germline lookup yields CDR1 LNHNV and CDR2 YYDKDF (reference sequence). CDR3 length: 15 residues. The CDR3 region is CATSRGQGEGYGYTF. In nucleotides, the CDR3 is TGTGCCACCAGCAGGGGACAGGGGGAAGGCTATGGCTACACCTTC.

Here the CDR3 DNA reads TGTGCCAGCTCCCAAGGAGCAGGGTATGAAAAACTGTTTTTT. Encoded protein: CASSQGAGYEKLFF. V gene TRBV18 combines with J gene TRBJ1-4; a possible D gene is TRBD1 (5 bases). Germline assignment: CDR1 KGHSH and CDR2 LQKENI. There are 14 residues in the CDR3. V was pared by 6 bases and J by 6 bases, with 14 bases between.

The J gene is TRBJ1-5, the V gene TRBV4-1, with D possibly matching TRBD1 (5 bases). Trimming removed 0 bases at V and 6 bases at J, with 12 bases between. CDR1 and CDR2 from the germline V gene are MGHRA and YSYEKL. This CDR3 contains 15 residues. The CDR3 region is CASSQDPGGVQPQHF. The DNA of the CDR3 is TGCGCCAGCAGCCAAGATCCGGGGGGAGTTCAGCCCCAGCATTTT.

The chain uses TRBV5-1 and TRBJ1-1; D ambiguous. This CDR3 region has 13 residues. V was trimmed by 5 bases and J by 0 bases, leaving 8 bases between them. Germline V gene data show CDR1 as SGHRS and CDR2 as YFSETQ. In DNA, the CDR3 is TGCGCCAGCAGATTCGTTATGAACACTGAAGCTTTCTTT. It specifies CASRFVMNTEAFF.

This chain links TRBV9 with TRBJ1-4; TRBD1 matches at 9 bases. The CDR3 has 16 residues. From germline, CDR1 is SGDLS and CDR2 YYNGEE. Trimming cost V 4 bases and J 3 bases; bases outside gene matches: 7. CDR3 sequence reads: CASSPLQGAPNEKLFF. CDR3 DNA sequence: TGTGCCAGCAGCCCCTTACAGGGGGCTCCTAATGAAAAACTGTTTTTT.

This chain joins TRBV7-8 and TRBJ2-1; weak D call: TRBD1 (6 bases). The germline V gene encodes CDR1 SGHVS and CDR2 FQNEAQ. Trimming removed 1 base from V and 0 bases from J, with 13 bases in between. CDR3 length equals 17 residues. Written as DNA, the CDR3 is TGTGCCAGCAGCTTAGTCGTCAGGGGTGCCTCCTACAATGAGCAGTTCTTC. It translates to CASSLVVRGASYNEQFF.

The gene calls are TRBV29-1 and TRBJ2-7; D gene uncertain. The CDR3 is 13 amino acids. V gave up 7 bases and J gave up 0 bases, with 13 bases separating them. CDR1 is SQVTM and CDR2 is ANQGSEA in the germline V gene. The CDR3 protein is CSAADGASYEQYF. The DNA for the CDR3 is TGCAGCGCCGCCGACGGAGCCTCCTACGAGCAGTACTTC.

The chain employs TRBV18 and TRBJ1-6; 8 nucleotides agree with TRBD1. Germline CDR1 is KGHSH and CDR2 is LQKENI. CDR3 size: 14 residues. V gave up 5 bases and J gave up 7 bases; unmatched junction bases: 4. The chain's CDR3 is CASSSGTGNSPLHF. CDR3 coding DNA: TGTGCCAGCTCATCCGGGACAGGCAATTCACCCCTCCACTTT.

The V gene is TRBV20-1, the J gene TRBJ1-2, with 7 nucleotides matching TRBD1. Looked up from germline, CDR1 is DFQATT and CDR2 is SNEGSKA (reference sequence). CDR3 size: 9 residues. The J segment lost 12 bases and the V segment lost 7 bases, leaving 5 bases of the junction unmatched. CDR3 loop: CSGDRENTF. The CDR3 region has the DNA TGCAGTGGAGACAGGGAGAACACCTTC.

The CDR3 here is CASSLVGRQGVNTEAFF. CDR3 sequence (DNA): TGTGCCAGCAGCCTAGTGGGGAGACAGGGGGTGAACACTGAAGCTTTCTTT. V and J are TRBV27 and TRBJ1-1; 9 nucleotides align to TRBD1. From germline, CDR1 is MNHEY and CDR2 SMNVEV (reference sequence). The V and J ends lost 6 bases and 0 bases, in that order; junction bases with no gene match: 11. The CDR3 has 17 residues.

CDR3 in amino acids: CASSLDRGRVSKSPLHF. CDR3 sequence (DNA): TGTGCCAGCAGCCTCGACAGGGGGCGCGTTTCGAAGTCACCCCTCCACTTT. V is TRBV9 and J is TRBJ1-6; 10 positions agree with TRBD1. In germline, CDR1 is SGDLS, CDR2 YYNGEE. The CDR3 totals 17 residues. Trimming removed 4 bases from V and 10 bases from J; junction bases left unmatched: 14.

The rearrangement joins TRBV29-1 to TRBJ1-2, with a possible D match to TRBD1 (5 bases). V gave up 7 bases and J gave up 8 bases, with 17 bases separating them. The CDR3 extends over 12 amino acids. The germline CDR1 and CDR2 sequences are SQVTM and ANQGSEA. CDR3 bases: TGCAGCGCCCCCCTACGGGGGAGGGGCTACACCTTC. It codes for CSAPLRGRGYTF.

The V gene is TRBV6-5, the J gene TRBJ1-5; D gene unclear. V lost 6 bases to trimming and J lost 2 bases, with 11 bases between them. Germline V gives CDR1 MNHEY, CDR2 SVGAGI. This CDR3 has 14 residues. The CDR3 sequence: CASSPRGGNQPQHF. CDR3 nucleotide sequence: TGTGCCAGCAGCCCGCGAGGTGGCAATCAGCCCCAGCATTTT.

The V call is TRBV7-9, the J call TRBJ1-1; 8 positions match TRBD1. The CDR3 has 14 residues. Germline-derived CDR1 and CDR2 are SEHNR and FQNEAQ (reference sequence). After removal of 5 bases from V and 3 bases from J, the junction contained 5 bases not matched to a gene. CDR3 amino acids: CASSPGGSDTEAFF. The CDR3 nucleotides read TGTGCCAGCAGCCCAGGGGGCTCGGACACTGAAGCTTTCTTT.

The chain uses TRBV5-1 and TRBJ1-2; 9 bases are shared with TRBD1. The ends lost 5 bases at V and 13 bases at J; junction bases unmatched: 15. CDR1 and CDR2 from the germline V gene are SGHRS and YFSETQ. The CDR3 spans 14 residues. Here the CDR3 DNA reads TGCGCCAGCAGAACCGGCCGTGGGGGACAGGGCCTCACCTTC. It specifies CASRTGRGGQGLTF.

This chain links TRBV5-1 with TRBJ1-3; TRBD1 matches at 7 bases. CDR1 is SGHRS and CDR2 is YFSETQ in the germline V gene. V dropped 4 bases and J dropped 0; count of bases not matched to a gene: 7. CDR3 length equals 16 residues. Here the CDR3 DNA reads TGCGCCAGCAGCCCCTGGGACAGCCACTCTGGAAACACCATATATTTT. Translation gives CASSPWDSHSGNTIYF.

V gene TRBV23-1 combines with J gene TRBJ1-1; 7 nucleotides line up with TRBD1. TRBV23-1 is identified as an open reading frame with a role that is uncertain. The CDR3 loop spans 19 amino acids. After removal of 0 bases from V and 1 base from J, the junction contained 14 bases not matched to a gene. CDR3 nucleotides: TGCGCCAGCAGTCAATCCTCAGGGCACAGGGGAGAGGGGAACACTGAAGCTTTCTTT. Translated, it gives CASSQSSGHRGEGNTEAFF.

This clone came up a few times. The chain joins TRBV6-1 to TRBJ2-5, with 8 positions matching TRBD1. J lost 5 bases, V lost 4 bases, and 6 bases had no gene match. This CDR3 has 14 residues. The germline CDR1 and CDR2 sequences are MNHNS and SASEGT. In DNA form, the CDR3 reads TGTGCCAGCAGTGGGGCCGGGACAGGCGAGACCCAGTACTTC. As protein: CASSGAGTGETQYF.

Concerning this clone: It is unclear where the CDR3 begins or ends on the DNA, so no DNA is shown, and the CDR3 is as TCRdb lists it. V usage is TRBV21-1 and J usage is TRBJ1-1; the table's D gene call, TRBD1, was not cross checked with the DNA. TRBV21-1 is listed as a pseudogene. The CDR3 is made up of 17 amino acids, end residues included. CDR3 loop: CASLLVGKGAHNTEAFF.

The V gene is TRBV29-1, the J gene TRBJ1-2, with 7 bases that match TRBD1. J lost 4 bases, V lost 3 bases, and 11 bases had no gene match. Germline values: CDR1 SQVTM, CDR2 ANQGSEA. CDR3 length equals 15 residues. The CDR3 nucleotides are TGCAGCGTTGACGTCCCCTCGGACAGGACCTATGGCTACACCTTC. Translation gives CSVDVPSDRTYGYTF.

The chain joins TRBV5-1 to TRBJ1-5, with 9 positions matching TRBD1. Germline values: CDR1 SGHRS, CDR2 YFSETQ. The V gene end was trimmed by 3 bases and the J gene end by 1 base; junction bases not matched to a gene: 2. The CDR3 runs 15 residues. The CDR3 loop reads CASSWGQGSNQPQHF. The CDR3 nucleotides are TGCGCCAGCAGCTGGGGACAGGGCAGCAATCAGCCCCAGCATTTT.

The rearrangement uses TRBV2 and TRBJ1-3; 9 bases agree with TRBD1. CDR1 SNHLY and CDR2 FYNNEI come from the germline V gene. The CDR3 runs to 16 residues. V lost 7 bases to trimming and J lost 6 bases; unmatched junction nucleotides: 13. CDR3 residues: CASTPSDRGYENTIYF. The DNA of the CDR3 is TGTGCCAGCACCCCATCGGACAGGGGATATGAAAACACCATATATTTT. The whole variable domain, filled in from reference TRBV2 and TRBJ1-3, reads EPEVTQTPSHQVTQMGQEVILRCVPISNHLYFYWYRQILGQKVEFLVSFYNNEISEKSEIFDDQFSVERPDGSNFTLKIRSTKLEDSAMYFCASTPSDRGYENTIYFGEGSWLTVV.